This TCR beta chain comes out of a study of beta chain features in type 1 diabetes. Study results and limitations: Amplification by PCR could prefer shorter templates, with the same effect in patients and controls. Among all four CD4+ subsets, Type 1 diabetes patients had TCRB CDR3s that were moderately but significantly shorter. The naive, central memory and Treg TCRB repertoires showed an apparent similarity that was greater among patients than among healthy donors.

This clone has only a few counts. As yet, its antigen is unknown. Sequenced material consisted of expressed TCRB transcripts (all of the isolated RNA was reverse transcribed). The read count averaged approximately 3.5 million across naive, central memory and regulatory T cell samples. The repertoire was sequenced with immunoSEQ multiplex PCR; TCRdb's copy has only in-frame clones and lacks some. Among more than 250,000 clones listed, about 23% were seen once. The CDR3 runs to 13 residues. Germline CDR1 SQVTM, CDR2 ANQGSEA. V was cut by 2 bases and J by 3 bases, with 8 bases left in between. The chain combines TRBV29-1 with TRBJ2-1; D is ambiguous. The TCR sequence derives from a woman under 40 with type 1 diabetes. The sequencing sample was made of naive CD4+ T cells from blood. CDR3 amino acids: CSVEQDIYNEQFF. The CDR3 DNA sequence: TGCAGCGTTGAACAGGATATCTACAATGAGCAGTTCTTC.